This passage covers 2 T cell receptor beta chains from one sample sequenced in a study of T cells in Graves' hyperthyroidism and ophthalmopathy. Authors of the study amplified TCR beta CDR3 regions from RNA transcripts. The study used the HTBI primer set for a first-round RT-PCR of the TCR CDR3. TCRdb processed the multiplex PCR reads anew with MiXCR; each CDR3 protein has one entry. The table records a few hundred thousand distinct CDR3 sequences, about an eighth of them present only once. The sample comprised blood. The source of these receptors is a woman aged 40 to 49 with Graves' ophthalmopathy.

This clonotype was seen ten or more times. The chain combines TRBV7-9 with TRBJ2-7; D might be TRBD2 (6 bases). The CDR3 loop spans 14 amino acids. The germline V gene has CDR1 SEHNR and CDR2 FQNEAQ (reference sequence). V was shortened by 1 base and J by 2 bases, with 9 bases between the two germline ends. The CDR3 nucleotides read TGTGCCAGCAGCTTAGTTAGCGGAACCTACGAGCAGTACTTC. It specifies CASSLVSGTYEQYF. The full variable domain, in which reference TRBV7-9 and TRBJ2-7 provide the parts outside the CDR3, is DTGVSQNPRHKITKRGQNVTFRCDPISEHNRLYWYRQTLGQGPEFLTYFQNEAQLEKSRLLSDRFSAERPKGSFSTLEIQRTEQGDSAMYLCASSLVSGTYEQYFGPGTRLTVT.

The rearrangement uses TRBV3-1 and TRBJ1-2; D possibly corresponds to TRBD1 (5 bases). Trimming took 1 base from V and 0 from J, leaving 9 bases between them. The CDR3 is 15 amino acids. CDR1 and CDR2 from the germline V gene are LGHDT and YNNKEL (reference sequence). This CDR3 is CASSQGDRTNYGYTF. The CDR3 DNA is TGTGCCAGCAGCCAAGGGGACCGAACTAACTATGGCTACACCTTC. Full variable domain (remainder filled in from reference TRBV3-1 and TRBJ1-2): DTAVSQTPKYLVTQMGNDKSIKCEQNLGHDTMYWYKQDSKKFLKIMFSYNNKELIINETVPNRFSPKSPDKAHLNLHINSLELGDSAVYFCASSQGDRTNYGYTFGSGTRLTVV.